This T cell receptor (beta chain) was sequenced during a study of Graves' ophthalmopathy and Graves' hyperthyroidism. The authors amplified TCR beta CDR3 regions from RNA transcripts. HTBI primers served in a first-round RT-PCR, which a second-round multiplex PCR followed. A single record per CDR3 protein comes from TCRdb applying MiXCR to the multiplex PCR reads. The table records over a million distinct CDR3 sequences, 36% of them present only once. The V gene lost 4 bases and the J gene lost 1 base, with 10 bases spanning the gap. The germline V gene has CDR1 SEHNR and CDR2 FQNEAQ (reference sequence). The CDR3 runs to 14 residues. Patients in the hyperthyroidism group, adults aged 18 to 65, were newly diagnosed, under 2 months' duration.

The receptor was isolated from an adult man with Graves' hyperthyroidism. The sequenced material came from peripheral blood or thyroid tissue (not recorded which). The V and J genes are TRBV7-9 and TRBJ1-1; D is uncertain. The chain's CDR3 is CASSSSAANTEAFF. The DNA of the CDR3 is TGTGCCAGCAGCTCAAGTGCAGCGAACACTGAAGCTTTCTTT.